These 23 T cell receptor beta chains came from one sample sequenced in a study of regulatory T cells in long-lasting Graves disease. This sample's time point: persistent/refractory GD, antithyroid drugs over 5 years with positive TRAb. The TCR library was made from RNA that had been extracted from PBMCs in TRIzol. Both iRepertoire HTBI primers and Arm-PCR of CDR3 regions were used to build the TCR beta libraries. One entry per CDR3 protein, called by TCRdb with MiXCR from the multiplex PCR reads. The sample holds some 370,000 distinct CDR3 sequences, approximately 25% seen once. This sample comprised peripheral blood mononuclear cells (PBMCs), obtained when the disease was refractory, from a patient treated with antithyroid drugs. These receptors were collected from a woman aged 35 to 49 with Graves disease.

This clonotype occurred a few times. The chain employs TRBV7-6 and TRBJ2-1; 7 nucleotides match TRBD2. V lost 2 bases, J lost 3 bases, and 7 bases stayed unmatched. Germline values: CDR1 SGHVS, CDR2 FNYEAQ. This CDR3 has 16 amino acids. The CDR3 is CASSLMGREFYNEQFF. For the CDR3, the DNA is TGTGCCAGCAGCTTAATGGGGCGGGAGTTCTACAATGAGCAGTTCTTC.

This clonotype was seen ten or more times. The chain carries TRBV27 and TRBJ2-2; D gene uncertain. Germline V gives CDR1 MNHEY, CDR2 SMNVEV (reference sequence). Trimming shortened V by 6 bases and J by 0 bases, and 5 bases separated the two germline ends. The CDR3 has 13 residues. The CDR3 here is CASRPTNTGELFF. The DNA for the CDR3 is TGTGCCAGCAGACCTACGAACACCGGGGAGCTGTTTTTT.

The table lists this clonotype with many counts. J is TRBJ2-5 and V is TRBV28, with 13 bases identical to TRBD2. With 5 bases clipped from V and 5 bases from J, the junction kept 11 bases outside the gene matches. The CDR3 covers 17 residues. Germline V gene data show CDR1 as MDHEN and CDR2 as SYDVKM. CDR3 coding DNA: TGTGCCAGCAGTCCAACTAGCGGGAGGGCCGGTAGGGAGACCCAGTACTTC. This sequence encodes CASSPTSGRAGRETQYF.

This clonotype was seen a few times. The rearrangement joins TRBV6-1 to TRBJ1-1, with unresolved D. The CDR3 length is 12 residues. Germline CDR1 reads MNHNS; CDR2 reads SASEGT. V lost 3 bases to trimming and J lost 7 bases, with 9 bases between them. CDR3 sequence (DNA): TGTGCCAGCAGTGACCCACTAGGTGAAGCTTTCTTT. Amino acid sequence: CASSDPLGEAFF.

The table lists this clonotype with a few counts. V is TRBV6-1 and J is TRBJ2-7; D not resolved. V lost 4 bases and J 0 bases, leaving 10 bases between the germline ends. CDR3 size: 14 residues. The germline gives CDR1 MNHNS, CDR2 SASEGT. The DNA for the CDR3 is TGTGCCAGCAGTGGAAGTTTGAACTCCTACGAGCAGTACTTC. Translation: CASSGSLNSYEQYF.

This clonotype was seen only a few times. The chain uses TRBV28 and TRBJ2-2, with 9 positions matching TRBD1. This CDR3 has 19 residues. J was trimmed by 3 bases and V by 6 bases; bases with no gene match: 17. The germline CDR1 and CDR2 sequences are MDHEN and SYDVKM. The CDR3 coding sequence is TGTGCCAGCAGCATTTTGGGACGTTTACAGGGGGCCCACACCGGGGAGCTGTTTTTT. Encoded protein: CASSILGRLQGAHTGELFF.

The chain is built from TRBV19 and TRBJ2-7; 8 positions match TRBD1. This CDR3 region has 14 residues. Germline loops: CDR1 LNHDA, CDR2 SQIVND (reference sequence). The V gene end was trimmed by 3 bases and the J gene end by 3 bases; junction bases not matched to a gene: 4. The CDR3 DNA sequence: TGTGCCAGTAGTATCTGGACAGGGCACTACGAGCAGTACTTC. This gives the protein CASSIWTGHYEQYF.

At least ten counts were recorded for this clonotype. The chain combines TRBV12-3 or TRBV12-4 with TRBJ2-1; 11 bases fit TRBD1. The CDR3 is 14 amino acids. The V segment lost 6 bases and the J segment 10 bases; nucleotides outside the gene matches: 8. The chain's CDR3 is CASRYGTGGGEQFF. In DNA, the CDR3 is TGTGCCAGCAGATACGGGACAGGGGGGGGGGAGCAGTTCTTC.

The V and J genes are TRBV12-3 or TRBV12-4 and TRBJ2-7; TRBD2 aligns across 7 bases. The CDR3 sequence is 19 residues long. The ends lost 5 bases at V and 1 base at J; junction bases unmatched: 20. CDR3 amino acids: CASSASEFWAGVASYEQYF. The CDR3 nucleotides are TGTGCCAGCAGTGCTTCGGAATTTTGGGCGGGAGTGGCGTCCTACGAGCAGTACTTC.

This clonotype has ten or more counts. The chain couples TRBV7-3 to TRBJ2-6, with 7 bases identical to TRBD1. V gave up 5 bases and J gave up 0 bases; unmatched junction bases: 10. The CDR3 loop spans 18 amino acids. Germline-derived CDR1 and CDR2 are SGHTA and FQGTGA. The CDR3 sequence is CASSLRQGLSSGANVLTF. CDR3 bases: TGTGCCAGCAGCCTAAGACAGGGCCTAAGCTCTGGGGCCAACGTCCTGACTTTC. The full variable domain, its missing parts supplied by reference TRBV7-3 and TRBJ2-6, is GAGVSQTPSNKVTEKGKYVELRCDPISGHTALYWYRQSLGQGPEFLIYFQGTGAADDSGLPNDRFFAVRPEGSVSTLKIQRTERGDSAVYLCASSLRQGLSSGANVLTFGAGSRLTVL.

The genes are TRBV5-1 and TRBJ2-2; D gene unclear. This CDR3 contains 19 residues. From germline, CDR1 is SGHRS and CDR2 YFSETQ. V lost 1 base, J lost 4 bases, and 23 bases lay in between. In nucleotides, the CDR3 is TGCGCCAGCAGCTTGACGATCATGGCAGACTTCTCGGGCACCGGGGAGCTGTTTTTT. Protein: CASSLTIMADFSGTGELFF.

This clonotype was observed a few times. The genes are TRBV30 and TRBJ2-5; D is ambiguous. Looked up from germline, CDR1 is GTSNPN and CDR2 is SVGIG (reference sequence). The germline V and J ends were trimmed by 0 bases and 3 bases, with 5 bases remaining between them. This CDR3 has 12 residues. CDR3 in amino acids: CAWSVLKETQYF. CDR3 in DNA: TGTGCCTGGAGTGTCCTAAAAGAGACCCAGTACTTC.

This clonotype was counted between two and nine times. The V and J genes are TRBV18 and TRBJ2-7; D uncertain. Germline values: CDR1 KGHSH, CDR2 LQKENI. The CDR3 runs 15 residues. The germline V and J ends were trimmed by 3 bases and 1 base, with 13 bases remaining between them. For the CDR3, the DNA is TGTGCCAGCTCACCTCCGAGTGTCACTTCCTACGAGCAGTACTTC. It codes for CASSPPSVTSYEQYF. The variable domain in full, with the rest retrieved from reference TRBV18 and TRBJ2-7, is NAGVMQNPRHLVRRRGQEARLRCSPMKGHSHVYWYRQLPEEGLKFMVYLQKENIIDESGMPKERFSAEFPKEGPSILRIQQVVRGDSAAYFCASSPPSVTSYEQYFGPGTRLTVT.

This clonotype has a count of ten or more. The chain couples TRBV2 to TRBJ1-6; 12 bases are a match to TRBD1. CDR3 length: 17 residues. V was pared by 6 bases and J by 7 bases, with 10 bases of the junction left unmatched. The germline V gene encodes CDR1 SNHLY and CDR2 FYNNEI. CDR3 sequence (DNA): TGTGCCAGCAGAGCCGGGACAGGGGGCTCGGGGAATTCACCCCTCCACTTT. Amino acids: CASRAGTGGSGNSPLHF.

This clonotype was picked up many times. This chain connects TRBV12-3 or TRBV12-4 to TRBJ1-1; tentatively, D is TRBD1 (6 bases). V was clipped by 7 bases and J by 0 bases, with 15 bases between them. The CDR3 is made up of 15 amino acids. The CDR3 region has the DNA TGTGCCAGCACAGATACAGGGTTCATGAACACTGAAGCTTTCTTT. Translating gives CASTDTGFMNTEAFF.

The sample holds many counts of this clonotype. In nucleotides, the CDR3 is TGTGCCAGCAGGCGACCAGGGGGCGCAAGTTCACCCCTCCACTTT. It specifies CASRRPGGASSPLHF. The genes are TRBV11-2 and TRBJ1-6; TRBD1 aligns across 8 bases. CDR1 and CDR2 from the germline V gene are SGHAT and FQNNGV. This CDR3 has 15 amino acids. V lost 6 bases and J lost 9; bases outside the gene matches: 10.

CDR3 sequence: CAIGPRTDTQYF. CDR3 DNA: TGTGCCATCGGCCCTCGCACAGATACGCAGTATTTT. The rearrangement joins TRBV6-2 or TRBV6-3 to TRBJ2-3; D remains ambiguous. This CDR3 comprises 12 residues. V gave up 10 bases and J gave up 1 base, with 9 bases separating them. CDR1 and CDR2 (germline): MNHEY, SVGEGT.

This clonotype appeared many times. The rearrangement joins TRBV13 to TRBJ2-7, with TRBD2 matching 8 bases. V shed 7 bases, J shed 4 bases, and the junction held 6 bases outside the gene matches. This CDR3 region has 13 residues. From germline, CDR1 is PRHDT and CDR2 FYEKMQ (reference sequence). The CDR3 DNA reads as TGTGCCAGCAAAGAGCGGGAGTTTTACGAGCAGTACTTC. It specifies CASKEREFYEQYF.

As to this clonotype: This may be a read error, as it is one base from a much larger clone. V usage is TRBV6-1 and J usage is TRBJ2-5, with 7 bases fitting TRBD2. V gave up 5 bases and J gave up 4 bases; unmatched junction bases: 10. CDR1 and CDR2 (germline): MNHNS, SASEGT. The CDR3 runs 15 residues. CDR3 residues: CASSHSLGGRETQYF. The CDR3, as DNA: TGTGCCAGCAGTCACTCCCTGGGCGGGAGAGAGACCCAGTACTTC.

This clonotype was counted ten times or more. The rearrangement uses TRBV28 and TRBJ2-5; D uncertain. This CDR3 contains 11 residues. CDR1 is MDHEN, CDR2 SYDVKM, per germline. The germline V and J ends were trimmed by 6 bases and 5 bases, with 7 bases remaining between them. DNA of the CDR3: TGTGCCAGCAGAGGGAAGGAGACCCAGTACTTC. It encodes CASRGKETQYF.

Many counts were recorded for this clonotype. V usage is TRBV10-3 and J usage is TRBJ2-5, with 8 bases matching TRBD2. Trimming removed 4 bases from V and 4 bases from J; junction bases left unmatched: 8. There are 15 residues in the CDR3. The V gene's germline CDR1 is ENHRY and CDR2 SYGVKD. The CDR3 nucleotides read TGTGCCATCAGTGGGGGGTGGCTAGCGGGAGAGACCCAGTACTTC. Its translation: CAISGGWLAGETQYF.

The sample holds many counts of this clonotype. The CDR3 region is CASSLSMANNQPQHF. The CDR3 DNA is TGTGCCAGCAGTTTATCTATGGCTAACAATCAGCCCCAGCATTTT. The chain has TRBV28 and TRBJ1-5; D unresolved. This CDR3 is 15 amino acids long. The germline gives CDR1 MDHEN, CDR2 SYDVKM. V was clipped by 1 base and J by 3 bases, with 10 bases between them.

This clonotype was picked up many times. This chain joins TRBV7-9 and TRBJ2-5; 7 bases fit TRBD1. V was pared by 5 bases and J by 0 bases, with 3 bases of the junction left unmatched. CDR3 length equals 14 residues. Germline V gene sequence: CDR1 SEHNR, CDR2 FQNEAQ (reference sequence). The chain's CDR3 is CASSVGQYQETQYF. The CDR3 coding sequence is TGTGCCAGCAGCGTGGGACAGTACCAAGAGACCCAGTACTTC.